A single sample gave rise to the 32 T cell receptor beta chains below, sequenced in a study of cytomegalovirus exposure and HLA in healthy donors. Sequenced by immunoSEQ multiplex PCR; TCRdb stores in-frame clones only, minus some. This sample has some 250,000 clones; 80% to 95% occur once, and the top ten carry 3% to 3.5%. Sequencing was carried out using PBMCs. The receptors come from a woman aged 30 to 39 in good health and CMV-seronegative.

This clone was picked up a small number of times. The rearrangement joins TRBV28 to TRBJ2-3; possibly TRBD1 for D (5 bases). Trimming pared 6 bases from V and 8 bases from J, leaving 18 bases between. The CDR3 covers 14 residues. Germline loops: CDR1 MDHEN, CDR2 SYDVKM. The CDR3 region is CASSRRTPRATQYF. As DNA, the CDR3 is TGTGCCAGCAGCCGAAGGACACCCAGAGCTACGCAGTATTTT.

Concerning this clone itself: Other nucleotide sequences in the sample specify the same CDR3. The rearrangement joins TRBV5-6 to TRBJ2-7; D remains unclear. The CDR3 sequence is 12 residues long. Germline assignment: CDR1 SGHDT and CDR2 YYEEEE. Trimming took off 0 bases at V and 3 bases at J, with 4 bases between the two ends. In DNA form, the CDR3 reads TGTGCCAGCAGCTTGGCCCTCTACGAGCAGTACTTC. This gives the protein CASSLALYEQYF.

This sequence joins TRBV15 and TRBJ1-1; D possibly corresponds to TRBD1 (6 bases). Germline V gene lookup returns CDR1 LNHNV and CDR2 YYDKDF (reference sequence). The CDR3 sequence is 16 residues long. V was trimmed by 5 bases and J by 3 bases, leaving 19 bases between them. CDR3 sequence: CATSPSPDPGDTEAFF. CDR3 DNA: TGTGCCACCAGCCCAAGTCCCGACCCAGGGGACACTGAAGCTTTCTTT.

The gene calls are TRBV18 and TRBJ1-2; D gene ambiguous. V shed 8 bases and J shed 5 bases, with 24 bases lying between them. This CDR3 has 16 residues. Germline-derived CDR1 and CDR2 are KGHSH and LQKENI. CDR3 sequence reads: CASTLSSGKRLYGYTF. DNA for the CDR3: TGTGCCAGCACATTGTCGTCGGGGAAAAGACTATATGGCTACACCTTC.

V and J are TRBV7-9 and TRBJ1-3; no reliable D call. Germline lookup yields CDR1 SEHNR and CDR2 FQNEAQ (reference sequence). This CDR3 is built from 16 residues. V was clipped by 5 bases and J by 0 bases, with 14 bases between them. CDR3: CASSRLDGNSGNTIYF. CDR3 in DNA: TGTGCCAGCAGCAGGCTGGACGGAAACTCTGGAAACACCATATATTTT.

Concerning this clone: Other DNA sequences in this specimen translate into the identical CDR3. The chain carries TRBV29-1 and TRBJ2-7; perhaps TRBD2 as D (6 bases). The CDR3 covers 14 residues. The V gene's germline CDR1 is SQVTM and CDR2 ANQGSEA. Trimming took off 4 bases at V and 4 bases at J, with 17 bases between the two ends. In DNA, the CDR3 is TGCAGCGTTGTAACGGGAGCATACTCTTACGAGCAGTACTTC. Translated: CSVVTGAYSYEQYF.

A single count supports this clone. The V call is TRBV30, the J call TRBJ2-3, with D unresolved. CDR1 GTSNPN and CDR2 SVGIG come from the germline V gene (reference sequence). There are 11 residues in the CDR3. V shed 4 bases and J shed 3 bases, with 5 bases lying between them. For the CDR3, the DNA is TGTGCCTGGACCAAGACAGATACGCAGTATTTT. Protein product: CAWTKTDTQYF.

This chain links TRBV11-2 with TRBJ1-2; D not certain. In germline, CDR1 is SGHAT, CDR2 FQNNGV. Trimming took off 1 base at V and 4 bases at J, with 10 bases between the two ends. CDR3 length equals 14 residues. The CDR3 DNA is TGTGCCAGCAGCTTAGCGACGGGTCCCTATGGCTACACCTTC. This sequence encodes CASSLATGPYGYTF.

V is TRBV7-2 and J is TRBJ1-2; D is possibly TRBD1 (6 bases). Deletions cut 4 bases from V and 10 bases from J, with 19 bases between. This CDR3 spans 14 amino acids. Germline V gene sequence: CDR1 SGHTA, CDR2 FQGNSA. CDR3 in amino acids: CASSSSFKQGSYTF. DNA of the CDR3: TGTGCCAGCAGCTCGTCATTTAAACAGGGTTCCTACACCTTC.

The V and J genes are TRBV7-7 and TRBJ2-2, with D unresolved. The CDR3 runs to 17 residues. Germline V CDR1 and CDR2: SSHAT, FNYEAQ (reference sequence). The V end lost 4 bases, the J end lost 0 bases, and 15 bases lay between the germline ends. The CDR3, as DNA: TGTGCCAGCAGCTATAATGGGAAGCGAGCGAACACCGGGGAGCTGTTTTTT. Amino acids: CASSYNGKRANTGELFF. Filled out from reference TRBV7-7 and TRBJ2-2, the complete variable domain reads GAGVSQSPRYKVTKRGQDVTLRCDPISSHATLYWYQQALGQGPEFLTYFNYEAQPDKSGLPSDRFSAERPEGSISTLTIQRTEQRDSAMYRCASSYNGKRANTGELFFGEGSRLTVL.

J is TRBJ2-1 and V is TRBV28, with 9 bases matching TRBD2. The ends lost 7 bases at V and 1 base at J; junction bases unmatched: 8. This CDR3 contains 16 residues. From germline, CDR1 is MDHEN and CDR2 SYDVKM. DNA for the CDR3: TGTGCCAGCACCCAGGTAGCGGGAGTGTCCTACAATGAGCAGTTCTTC. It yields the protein CASTQVAGVSYNEQFF.

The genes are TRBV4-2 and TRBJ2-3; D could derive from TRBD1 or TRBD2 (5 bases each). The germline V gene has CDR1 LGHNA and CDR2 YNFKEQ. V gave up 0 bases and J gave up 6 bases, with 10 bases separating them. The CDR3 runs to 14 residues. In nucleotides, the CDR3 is TGTGCCAGCAGCCAAGAGGGGGTGATGGATACGCAGTATTTT. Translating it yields CASSQEGVMDTQYF.

CDR3 sequence (DNA): TGTGCCACCGTGGGGGCCACTGGGGCCAACGTCCTGACTTTC. Translating gives CATVGATGANVLTF. The genes are TRBV28 and TRBJ2-6; a weak D match, TRBD1 (6 bases). In germline, CDR1 is MDHEN, CDR2 SYDVKM. V lost 10 bases and J lost 2, with 12 bases in between. The CDR3 runs to 14 residues.

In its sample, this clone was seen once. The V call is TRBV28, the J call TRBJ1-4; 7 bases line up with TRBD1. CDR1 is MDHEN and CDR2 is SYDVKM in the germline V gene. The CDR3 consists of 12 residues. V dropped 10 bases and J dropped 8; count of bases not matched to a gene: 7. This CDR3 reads CATGGGLEKLFF. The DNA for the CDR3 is TGTGCCACAGGGGGTGGCCTAGAAAAACTGTTTTTT.

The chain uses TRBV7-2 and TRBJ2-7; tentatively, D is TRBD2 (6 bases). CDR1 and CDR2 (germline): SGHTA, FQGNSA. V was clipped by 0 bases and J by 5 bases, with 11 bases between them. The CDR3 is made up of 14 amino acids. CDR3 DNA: TGTGCCAGCAGCTTAGCGGGAGGAGGCCACGAGCAGTACTTC. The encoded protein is CASSLAGGGHEQYF.

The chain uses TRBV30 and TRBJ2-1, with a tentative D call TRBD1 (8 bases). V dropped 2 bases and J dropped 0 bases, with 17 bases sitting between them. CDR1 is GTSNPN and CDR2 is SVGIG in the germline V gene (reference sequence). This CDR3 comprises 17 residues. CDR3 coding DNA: TGTGCCTGGAGTACCCGGACAGGGACTAACTCCTACAATGAGCAGTTCTTC. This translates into CAWSTRTGTNSYNEQFF.

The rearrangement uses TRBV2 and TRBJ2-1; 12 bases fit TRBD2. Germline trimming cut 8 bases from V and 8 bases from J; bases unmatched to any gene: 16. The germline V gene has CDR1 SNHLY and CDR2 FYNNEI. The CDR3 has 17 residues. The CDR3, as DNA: TGTGCCAGCTATCCTCTAGCGGGAGGGCCTGTTGTTTATGAGCAGTTCTTC. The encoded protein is CASYPLAGGPVVYEQFF. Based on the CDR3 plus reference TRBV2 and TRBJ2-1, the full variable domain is EPEVTQTPSHQVTQMGQEVILRCVPISNHLYFYWYRQILGQKVEFLVSFYNNEISEKSEIFDDQFSVERPDGSNFTLKIRSTKLEDSAMYFCASYPLAGGPVVYEQFFGPGTRLTVL.

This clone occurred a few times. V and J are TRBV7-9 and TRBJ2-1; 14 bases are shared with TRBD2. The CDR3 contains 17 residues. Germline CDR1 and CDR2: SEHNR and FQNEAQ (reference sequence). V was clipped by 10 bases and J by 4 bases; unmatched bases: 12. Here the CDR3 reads CATKRLAGGPLYNEQFF. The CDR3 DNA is TGTGCCACCAAGAGACTAGCGGGAGGGCCTTTGTACAATGAGCAGTTCTTC.

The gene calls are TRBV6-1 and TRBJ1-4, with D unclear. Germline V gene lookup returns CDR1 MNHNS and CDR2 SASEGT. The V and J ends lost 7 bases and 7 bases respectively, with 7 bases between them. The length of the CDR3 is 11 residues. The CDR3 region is CASTNLEKLFF. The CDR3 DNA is TGTGCCAGCACTAATCTTGAAAAACTGTTTTTT.

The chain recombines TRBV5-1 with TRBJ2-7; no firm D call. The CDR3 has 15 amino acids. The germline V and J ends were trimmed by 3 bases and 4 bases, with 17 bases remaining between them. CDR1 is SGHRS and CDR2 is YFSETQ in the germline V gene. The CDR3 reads CASSSRTSTFYEQYF. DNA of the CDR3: TGCGCCAGCAGCTCCCGGACCTCCACTTTTTACGAGCAGTACTTC.

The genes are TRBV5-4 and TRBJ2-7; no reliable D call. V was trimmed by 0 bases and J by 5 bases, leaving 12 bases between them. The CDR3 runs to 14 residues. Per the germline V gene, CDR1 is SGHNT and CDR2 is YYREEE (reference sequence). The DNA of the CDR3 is TGTGCCAGCAGCTTGGGGTTCGGATCTAACGAGCAGTACTTC. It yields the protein CASSLGFGSNEQYF. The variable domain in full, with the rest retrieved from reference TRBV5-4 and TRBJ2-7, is ETGVTQSPTHLIKTRGQQVTLRCSSQSGHNTVSWYQQALGQGPQFIFQYYREEENGRGNFPPRFSGLQFPNYSSELNVNALELDDSALYLCASSLGFGSNEQYFGPGTRLTVT.

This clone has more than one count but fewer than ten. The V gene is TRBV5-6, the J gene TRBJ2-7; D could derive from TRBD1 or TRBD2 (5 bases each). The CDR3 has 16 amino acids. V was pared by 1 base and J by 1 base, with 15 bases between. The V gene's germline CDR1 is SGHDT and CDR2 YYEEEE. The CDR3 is CASSLTTAVGSYEQYF. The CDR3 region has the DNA TGTGCCAGCAGCTTGACGACAGCGGTCGGGTCCTACGAGCAGTACTTC.

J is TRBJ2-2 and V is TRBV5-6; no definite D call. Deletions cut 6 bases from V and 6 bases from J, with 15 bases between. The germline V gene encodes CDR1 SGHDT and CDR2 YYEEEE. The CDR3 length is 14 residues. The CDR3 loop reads CASTSSPIPGELFF. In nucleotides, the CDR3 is TGTGCCAGCACCTCCTCCCCAATCCCCGGGGAGCTGTTTTTT.

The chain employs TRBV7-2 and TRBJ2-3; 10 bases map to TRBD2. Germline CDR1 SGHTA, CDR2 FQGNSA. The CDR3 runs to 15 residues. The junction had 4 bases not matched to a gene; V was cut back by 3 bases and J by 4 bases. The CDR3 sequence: CASSFTSGIPDTQYF. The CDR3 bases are TGTGCCAGCAGCTTTACTAGCGGGATTCCAGATACGCAGTATTTT.

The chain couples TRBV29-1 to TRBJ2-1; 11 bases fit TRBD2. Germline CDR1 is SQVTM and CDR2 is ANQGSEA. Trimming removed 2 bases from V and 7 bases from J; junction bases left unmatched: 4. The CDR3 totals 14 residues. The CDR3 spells CSVEYRLAGNEQFF. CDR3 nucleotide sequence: TGCAGCGTTGAATATCGACTAGCGGGAAATGAGCAGTTCTTC.

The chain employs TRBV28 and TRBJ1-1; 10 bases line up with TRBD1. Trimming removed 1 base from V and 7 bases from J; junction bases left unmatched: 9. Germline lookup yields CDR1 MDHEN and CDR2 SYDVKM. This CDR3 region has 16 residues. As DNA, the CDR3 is TGTGCCAGCAGTTTATATGCGGGACAGGGGTTAAATGAAGCTTTCTTT. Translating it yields CASSLYAGQGLNEAFF.

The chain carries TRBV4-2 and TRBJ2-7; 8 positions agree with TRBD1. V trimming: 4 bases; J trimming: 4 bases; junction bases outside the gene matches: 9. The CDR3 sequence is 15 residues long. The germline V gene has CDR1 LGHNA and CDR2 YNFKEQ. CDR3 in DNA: TGTGCCAGCAGCCCACGGACAGGGAGGCTGTACGAGCAGTACTTC. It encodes CASSPRTGRLYEQYF.

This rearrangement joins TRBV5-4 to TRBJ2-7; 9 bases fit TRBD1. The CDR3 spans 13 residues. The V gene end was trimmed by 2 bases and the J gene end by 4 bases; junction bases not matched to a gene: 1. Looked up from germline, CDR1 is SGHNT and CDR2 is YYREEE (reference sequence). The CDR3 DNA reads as TGTGCCAGCAGCTTTGACAGGGGGTACGAGCAGTACTTC. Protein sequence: CASSFDRGYEQYF.

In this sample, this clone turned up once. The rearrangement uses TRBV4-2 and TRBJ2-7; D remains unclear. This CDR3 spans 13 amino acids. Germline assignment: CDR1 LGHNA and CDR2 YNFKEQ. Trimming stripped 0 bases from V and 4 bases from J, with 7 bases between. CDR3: CASSQDRRYEQYF. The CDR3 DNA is TGTGCCAGCAGCCAAGATCGAAGGTACGAGCAGTACTTC.

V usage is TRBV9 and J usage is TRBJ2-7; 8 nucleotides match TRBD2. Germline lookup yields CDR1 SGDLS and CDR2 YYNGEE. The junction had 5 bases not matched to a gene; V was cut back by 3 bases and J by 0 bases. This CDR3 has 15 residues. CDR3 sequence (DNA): TGTGCCAGCAGCGGTACTAGCGGTAGCTCCTACGAGCAGTACTTC. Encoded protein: CASSGTSGSSYEQYF.

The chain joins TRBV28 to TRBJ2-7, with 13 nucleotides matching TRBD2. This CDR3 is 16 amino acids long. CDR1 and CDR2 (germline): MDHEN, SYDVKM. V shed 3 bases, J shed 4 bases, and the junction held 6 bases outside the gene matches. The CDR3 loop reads CASSFQLAGGPYEQYF. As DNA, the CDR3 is TGTGCCAGCAGTTTTCAACTAGCGGGAGGGCCTTACGAGCAGTACTTC.

The CDR3 region has the DNA TGCAGCCGTCGGGACAGGGAGAGTACCGGGGAGCTGTTTTTT. Translating it yields CSRRDRESTGELFF. The gene calls are TRBV29-1 and TRBJ2-2, with 9 bases fitting TRBD1. The ends lost 8 bases at V and 5 bases at J; junction bases unmatched: 9. Germline values: CDR1 SQVTM, CDR2 ANQGSEA. The CDR3 contains 14 residues.